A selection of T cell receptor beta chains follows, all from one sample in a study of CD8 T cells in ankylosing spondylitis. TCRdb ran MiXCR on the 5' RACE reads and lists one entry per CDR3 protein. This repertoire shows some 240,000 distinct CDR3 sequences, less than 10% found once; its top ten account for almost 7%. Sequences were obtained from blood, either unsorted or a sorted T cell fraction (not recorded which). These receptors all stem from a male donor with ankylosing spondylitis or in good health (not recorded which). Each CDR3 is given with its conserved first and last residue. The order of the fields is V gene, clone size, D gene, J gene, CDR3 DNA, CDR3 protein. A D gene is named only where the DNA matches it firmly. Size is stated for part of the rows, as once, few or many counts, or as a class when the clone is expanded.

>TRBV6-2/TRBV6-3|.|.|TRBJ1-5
TGTGCCAGCGGGGGGAGGGTGAACAATCAGCCCCAGCATTTT
CASGGRVNNQPQHF
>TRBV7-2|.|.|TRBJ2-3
TGTGCCAGCAGCTTAATGACAGATACGCAGTATTTT
CASSLMTDTQYF
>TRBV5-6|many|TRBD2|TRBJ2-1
TGTGCCAGCAGCTTGGTACCGTTAGCGGGGGGCCAATACAATGAGCAGTTCTTC
CASSLVPLAGGQYNEQFF
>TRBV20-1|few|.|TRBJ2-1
TGCAGTGCTAGAGATAGGGCCTGGGATGAGCAGTTCTTC
CSARDRAWDEQFF
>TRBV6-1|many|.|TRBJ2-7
TGTGCCAGCAACCAACCGGGGCGTGCGGTCGAGCAGTACTTC
CASNQPGRAVEQYF
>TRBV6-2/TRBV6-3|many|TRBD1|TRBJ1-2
TGTGCCAGCACTTCGGACAGGGGGCTTGGCTACACCTTC
CASTSDRGLGYTF
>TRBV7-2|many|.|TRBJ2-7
TGTGCCAGCAGCTTTCACGGGCTTAGCTCCTACGAGCAGTACTTC
CASSFHGLSSYEQYF
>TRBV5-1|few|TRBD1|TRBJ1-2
TGCGCCAGCTCCCCCGGGACAGCGGGCTATGGCTACACCTTC
CASSPGTAGYGYTF
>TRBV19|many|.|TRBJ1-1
TGTGCCAGTAGTATAGGGATGAGCCAAAGGGGCACTGAAGCTTTCTTT
CASSIGMSQRGTEAFF
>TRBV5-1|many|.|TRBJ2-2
TGCGCCAGCAGGGCCGGGACGGTGAACACCGGGGAGCTGTTTTTT
CASRAGTVNTGELFF
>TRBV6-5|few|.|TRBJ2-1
TGTGCCAGCAGTTACGACAACCTACGGTACAATGAGCAGTTCTTC
CASSYDNLRYNEQFF
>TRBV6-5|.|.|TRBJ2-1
TGTGCCAGCAGTTACACCTCACTAGTCATGCTAAACAATGAGCAGTTCTTC
CASSYTSLVMLNNEQFF
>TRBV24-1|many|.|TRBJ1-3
TGTGCCACCAGTGGAACTGGAAACACCATATATTTT
CATSGTGNTIYF
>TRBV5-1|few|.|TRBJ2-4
TGCGCCAGCAGCTCGAGACCTCAACAGGACGGGTTAGCCAAAAACATTCAGTACTTC
CASSSRPQQDGLAKNIQYF
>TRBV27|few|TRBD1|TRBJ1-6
TGTGCCAGCAGTTTTGGTGTAGGGGGCTTTTCACCCCTCCACTTT
CASSFGVGGFSPLHF
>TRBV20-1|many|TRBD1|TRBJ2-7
TGCAGTGCTAGAGATCAGGGGGTGTCCTACGAGCAGTACTTC
CSARDQGVSYEQYF
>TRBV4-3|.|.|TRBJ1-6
TGCGCCAGCAGCCAAAGGACGGACCATAATTCACCCCTCCACTTT
CASSQRTDHNSPLHF
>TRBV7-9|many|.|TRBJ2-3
TGTGCCAGCAGCTTATCTGGGGGGAGCCTCAGGACAGATACGCAGTATTTT
CASSLSGGSLRTDTQYF
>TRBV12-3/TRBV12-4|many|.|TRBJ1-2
TGTGCCAGCAGTTTGGCGGGGCATGGCTACACCTTC
CASSLAGHGYTF
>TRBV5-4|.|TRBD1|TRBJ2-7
TGTGCCAGCAGCTTGGACGGCAGGGGGCGATCCTACGAGCAGTACTTC
CASSLDGRGRSYEQYF
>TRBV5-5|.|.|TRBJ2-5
TGTGCCAGCAGCTCCAGGGGGGTAGAGCAAGAGATCCAGTACTTC
CASSSRGVEQEIQYF
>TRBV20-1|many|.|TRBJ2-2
TGCAGTGCTAGGGACTACCAGAACACCGGGGAGCTGTTTTTT
CSARDYQNTGELFF
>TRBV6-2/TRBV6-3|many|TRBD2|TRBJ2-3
TGTGCCAGCAGTTACTCGATAGCGGGGGCCCGCGGAGATACGCAGTATTTT
CASSYSIAGARGDTQYF
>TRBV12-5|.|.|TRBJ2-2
TGTGCTAGTGGTGTTCCGTACGGGAGTCAGCGGGAGCTGTTTTTT
CASGVPYGSQRELFF
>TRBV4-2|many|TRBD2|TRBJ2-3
TGTGCCAGCAGCCAAGATGGGACTAGAGGGGGGACAGATACGCAGTATTTT
CASSQDGTRGGTDTQYF
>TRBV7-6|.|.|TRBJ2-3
TGTGCCAGCAGCTTCCGAATTGACAGCTTCACCGCAGATACGCAGTATTTT
CASSFRIDSFTADTQYF
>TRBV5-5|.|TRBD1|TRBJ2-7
TGTGCCAGCAGCTTTGCTCGGACAGGGGGTGCCTACGAGCAGTACTTC
CASSFARTGGAYEQYF
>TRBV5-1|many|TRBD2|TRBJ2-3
TGCGCCAGCAGCGCTAGACTAGCCGATACGCAGTATTTT
CASSARLADTQYF
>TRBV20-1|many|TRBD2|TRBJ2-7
TGCAGTGCTAGAATTAGCGGGAGGCACGAGCAGTACTTC
CSARISGRHEQYF
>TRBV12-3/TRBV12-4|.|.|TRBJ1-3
TGTGCCAGCAGCTTAGACAGTCGATCCGGAAACACCATATATTTT
CASSLDSRSGNTIYF
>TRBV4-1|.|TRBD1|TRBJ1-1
TGCGCCAGCAGCCTTGACAGGGGTAGGGACACTGAAGCTTTCTTT
CASSLDRGRDTEAFF
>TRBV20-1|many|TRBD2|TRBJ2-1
TGCAGTGCTAGAGGGGGTAGCGGGGTCTACAATGAGCAGTTCTTC
CSARGGSGVYNEQFF
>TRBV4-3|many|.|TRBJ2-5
TGCGCCAGCAGCCAAGATGCCGGAGTAGAAGAGACCCAGTACTTC
CASSQDAGVEETQYF
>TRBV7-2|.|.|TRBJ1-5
TGTGCCAGCGGGCGACAGGCGGATCAGCCCCAGCATTTT
CASGRQADQPQHF
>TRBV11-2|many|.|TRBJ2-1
TGTGCCAGCAGCTTAGCCTCCGTCGGGCTCTACAATGAGCAGTTCTTC
CASSLASVGLYNEQFF
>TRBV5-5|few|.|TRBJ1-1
TGTGCCAGCAGCTTGGAGGATGGGGTAGGGGCTGAAGCTTTCTTT
CASSLEDGVGAEAFF
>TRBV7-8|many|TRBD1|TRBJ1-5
TGTGCCAGCAGCGACCGGGACAGGGGCTCGAATCAGCCCCAGCATTTT
CASSDRDRGSNQPQHF
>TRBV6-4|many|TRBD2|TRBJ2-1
TGTGCCACCGCCCCTCGAGTCCCGGGACTAGCGGACCTCGGATCCTACAATGAGCAGTTCTTC
CATAPRVPGLADLGSYNEQFF
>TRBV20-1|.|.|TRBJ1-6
TGCAGTGCTAGAGATGAGGGTGGGGCAGAGGCTTCGTCACCCCTCCACTTT
CSARDEGGAEASSPLHF
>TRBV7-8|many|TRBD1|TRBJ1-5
TGTGCCAGCAGCTTAAACCGGGACAGCAGGAGCAATCAGCCCCAGCATTTT
CASSLNRDSRSNQPQHF
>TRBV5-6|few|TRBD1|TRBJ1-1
TGTGCCAGCAGCTTGAGGGGGACAGGGCGCGCTTTCTTT
CASSLRGTGRAFF
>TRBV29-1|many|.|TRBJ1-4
TGCAGCGTTGCCTACAATGAAAAACTGTTTTTT
CSVAYNEKLFF
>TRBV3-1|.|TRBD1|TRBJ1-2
TGTGCCAGCAGCCACCCCGGGACAGTTAACGGCTACACCTTC
CASSHPGTVNGYTF
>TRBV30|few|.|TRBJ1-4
TGTGCCTGGAGCTGGCGGGGGGAAAAACTGTTTTTT
CAWSWRGEKLFF
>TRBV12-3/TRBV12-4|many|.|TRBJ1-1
TGTGCCAGCAGGTCCTATCAACTCATGAACACTGAAGCTTTCTTT
CASRSYQLMNTEAFF
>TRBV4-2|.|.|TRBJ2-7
TGTGCCAGCAGCCATCCTAAGGGCACGGGACTCGAGCAGTACTTC
CASSHPKGTGLEQYF
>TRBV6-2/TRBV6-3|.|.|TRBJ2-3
TGTGCCTGCAGTTACGCGGGCCGCACAGATACGCAGTATTTT
CACSYAGRTDTQYF
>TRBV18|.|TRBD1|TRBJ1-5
TGTGCCAGCCAGGGGGGCAATCAGCCCCAGCATTTT
CASQGGNQPQHF
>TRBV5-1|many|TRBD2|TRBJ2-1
TGCGCCAGCAGCTTGGAGCGGGAGGACAATGAGCAGTTCTTC
CASSLEREDNEQFF
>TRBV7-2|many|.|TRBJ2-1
TGTGCCAGCAGCACGGACAGACCTAATGAGCAGTTCTTC
CASSTDRPNEQFF
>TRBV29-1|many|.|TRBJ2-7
TGCAGCGTGACCATCCAGACAGAATCCTACGAGCAGTACTTC
CSVTIQTESYEQYF
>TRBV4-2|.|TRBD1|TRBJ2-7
TGTGCCAGCAGCCTTCCCGGGACAGGGGACTCCTACGAGCAGTACTTC
CASSLPGTGDSYEQYF
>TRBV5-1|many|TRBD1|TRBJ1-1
TGCGCCAGCAGCTTGACGGGACAGGCCCCTGAAGCTTTCTTT
CASSLTGQAPEAFF
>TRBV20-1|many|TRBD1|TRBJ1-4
TGCAGTGCTAGAGAAGGGGGCCGGGAAAAACTGTTTTTT
CSAREGGREKLFF
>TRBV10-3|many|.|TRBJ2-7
TGTGCCATCAAGGACTATTCCTCCTACGAGCAGTACTTC
CAIKDYSSYEQYF
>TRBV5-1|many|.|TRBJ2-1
TGCGCCAGCAGCTTGATTGACGCGGTTTCCTACAATGAGCAGTTCTTC
CASSLIDAVSYNEQFF